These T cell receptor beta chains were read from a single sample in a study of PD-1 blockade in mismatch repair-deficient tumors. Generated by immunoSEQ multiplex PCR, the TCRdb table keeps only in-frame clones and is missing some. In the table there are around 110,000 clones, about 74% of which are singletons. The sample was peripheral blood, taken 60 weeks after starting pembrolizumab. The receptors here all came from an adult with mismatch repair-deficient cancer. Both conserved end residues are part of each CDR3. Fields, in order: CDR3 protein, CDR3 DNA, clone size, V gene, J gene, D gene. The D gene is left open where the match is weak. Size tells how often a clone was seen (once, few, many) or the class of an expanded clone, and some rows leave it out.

CASSGDPGSREQFF,TGCGCCAGCAGCGGTGACCCCGGGAGCCGAGAGCAGTTCTTC,many,TRBV5-1,TRBJ2-1,.
CASSYGQGAYEQYF,TGTGCCAGCAGTTACGGACAGGGAGCCTACGAGCAGTACTTC,.,TRBV6-6,TRBJ2-7,TRBD1
CASSLTGTGELFF,TGTGCCAGCAGCTTAACAGGCACCGGGGAGCTGTTTTTT,few,TRBV7-9,TRBJ2-2,.
CASSPSLVQGSYEQYF,TGTGCCAGCAGCCCCAGCCTTGTACAGGGGTCCTACGAGCAGTACTTC,.,TRBV5-4,TRBJ2-7,TRBD1
CASLRQGMNTEAFF,TGTGCCAGCTTACGACAGGGTATGAACACTGAAGCTTTCTTT,few,TRBV25-1,TRBJ1-1,TRBD1
CASSVGDSVPETQYF,TGTGCCAGCAGCGTAGGCGATAGCGTTCCAGAGACCCAGTACTTC,.,TRBV9,TRBJ2-5,.
CASSYSLQGAEAFF,TGTGCCAGCAGTTACTCGCTACAGGGCGCTGAAGCTTTCTTT,.,TRBV6-6,TRBJ1-1,.
CASSLTGAQETQYF,TGTGCCAGCAGCTTGACGGGGGCACAAGAGACCCAGTACTTC,.,TRBV7-9,TRBJ2-5,.
CASSRGQGVYGYTF,TGTGCCAGCAGCAGGGGACAGGGAGTCTATGGCTACACCTTC,.,TRBV5-4,TRBJ1-2,TRBD1
CASSYRGTNTGELFF,TGTGCCAGCAGTTATAGGGGAACGAACACCGGGGAGCTGTTTTTT,.,TRBV6-5,TRBJ2-2,.
CASSPAEYYGYTF,TGTGCCAGCTCACCTGCGGAGTACTATGGCTACACCTTC,medium-sized,TRBV18,TRBJ1-2,.
CASSQDFLWGYTF,TGTGCCAGCAGCCAAGATTTCCTATGGGGCTACACCTTC,.,TRBV14,TRBJ1-2,.
CASSLTSGGDTDTQYF,TGTGCCAGCAGCTTGACTAGCGGAGGGGACACAGATACGCAGTATTTT,.,TRBV7-9,TRBJ2-3,TRBD2
CASSLRGDSGYTF,TGTGCCAGCAGCCTTAGGGGGGATTCTGGCTACACCTTC,.,TRBV7-2,TRBJ1-2,.
CAGPDGGFGNIQYF,TGTGCCGGCCCCGACGGAGGGTTCGGAAACATTCAGTACTTC,.,TRBV30,TRBJ2-4,.
CASSPPTGVTNSGELFF,TGTGCCAGCAGCCCACCTACAGGGGTAACTAACTCCGGGGAGCTGTTTTTT,.,TRBV7-8,TRBJ2-2,TRBD1
CASSVGGGLGPKDEQFF,TGTGCCAGCAGCGTTGGGGGGGGACTAGGCCCGAAGGATGAGCAGTTCTTC,.,TRBV9,TRBJ2-1,TRBD2
CASSQVVQRLTYEQYF,TGCGCCAGCAGCCAAGTGGTGCAGCGGTTAACCTACGAGCAGTACTTC,.,TRBV4-1,TRBJ2-7,.
CASSQSLETRNIQYF,TGTGCCAGCAGCCAATCCTTGGAGACTCGAAACATTCAGTACTTC,once,TRBV4-2,TRBJ2-4,.
CASSHRGRFTDTQYF,TGTGCCAGCAGTCACAGGGGGCGCTTCACAGATACGCAGTATTTT,.,TRBV6-6,TRBJ2-3,TRBD1
CASSPPYRETGHEKLFF,TGTGCCAGCTCACCACCGTACAGGGAAACAGGGCATGAAAAACTGTTTTTT,.,TRBV18,TRBJ1-4,.
CSVVSDRGYGYTF,TGCAGCGTTGTTTCCGACAGGGGCTATGGCTACACCTTC,.,TRBV29-1,TRBJ1-2,TRBD1
CASSLATGDSYNEQFF,TGTGCCAGCAGCCTTGCCACAGGGGATTCCTACAATGAGCAGTTCTTC,.,TRBV11-3,TRBJ2-1,TRBD1
CSVGGTGRHEQYF,TGCAGCGTAGGCGGGACAGGCAGACACGAGCAGTACTTC,.,TRBV29-1,TRBJ2-7,TRBD1
CASSSGVAPEQYF,TGTGCCAGCAGCTCCGGGGTCGCCCCCGAGCAGTACTTC,once,TRBV7-9,TRBJ2-7,.
CASSDQEDYIQYF,TGTGCCAGCAGTGATCAGGAGGACTACATTCAGTACTTC,.,TRBV2,TRBJ2-4,.
CASSISGRPTEAFF,TGTGCCAGTAGTATAAGTGGGCGCCCGACTGAAGCTTTCTTT,.,TRBV19,TRBJ1-1,.
CASSFNGRAYGYTF,TGTGCCAGCAGTTTTAACGGCAGAGCCTATGGCTACACCTTC,.,TRBV27,TRBJ1-2,.
CAWSVIGRVGGPQHF,TGTGCCTGGAGTGTAATCGGACGGGTCGGGGGACCCCAGCATTTT,.,TRBV30,TRBJ1-5,.
CAISVGPNEKLFF,TGTGCCATCAGTGTGGGCCCAAATGAAAAACTGTTTTTT,.,TRBV10-3,TRBJ1-4,.
CASSPQGADTQYF,TGTGCCAGCTCACCACAGGGGGCAGATACGCAGTATTTT,.,TRBV18,TRBJ2-3,.
CASTWTSGSYEQYF,TGTGCCAGCACCTGGACTAGCGGCTCCTACGAGCAGTACTTC,.,TRBV2,TRBJ2-7,TRBD2
CASSLRGYSNQPQHF,TGTGCCAGCAGCTTACGGGGTTATAGCAATCAGCCCCAGCATTTT,.,TRBV11-3,TRBJ1-5,.
CASSYRSSGEKLFF,TGTGCCAGCAGTTACAGGTCATCAGGTGAAAAACTGTTTTTT,.,TRBV6-5,TRBJ1-4,.
CASSLVGLNTEAFF,TGTGCCAGCAGCCTGGTGGGGTTGAACACTGAAGCTTTCTTT,.,TRBV5-6,TRBJ1-1,.
CASSSGYSETQYF,TGTGCCAGCAGTTCAGGGTACTCGGAGACCCAGTACTTC,.,TRBV6-5,TRBJ2-5,.